These T cell receptor beta chains were read from a single sample in a study of blood T cells in healthy people across ages. TCRdb redid the calling of the 5' RACE reads with MiXCR, one entry per CDR3 protein. The data contain about 900,000 distinct CDR3 sequences, less than 80% of them seen just once; the ten biggest clones take up 28%. The sample comprised blood. The receptor source for this set is a man younger than 40 in good health. Both conserved end residues are part of each CDR3. A D gene is named only where the DNA matches it firmly. The size field is filled for only some rows; it gives once, few, many or a size class.

CDR3 DNA,CDR3 protein,V gene,J gene,CDR3 length,clone size,D gene
TGTGCCAGCAGCCGTTTCGCGGGGGGGCAGGGGGAGCAGTACTTC,CASSRFAGGQGEQYF,TRBV7-2,TRBJ2-5,15,-,TRBD2
TGCGCCAGCAGCCAACTCACAGGGGGTAGGAGGTTTGGCACTGAAGCTTTCTTT,CASSQLTGGRRFGTEAFF,TRBV4-3,TRBJ1-1,18,-,TRBD1
TGTGCCAGCAGCTTGTGGCAGGGAAAAGGAGAGACCCAGTACTTC,CASSLWQGKGETQYF,TRBV5-6,TRBJ2-5,15,-,-
TGTGCCAGCAGCTTAGACCCCTCGGGGGATACGCAGTATTTT,CASSLDPSGDTQYF,TRBV7-2,TRBJ2-3,14,few,-
TGTGCCAGCAGTTTAGGAACAGCAAGTAACTATGGCTACACCTTC,CASSLGTASNYGYTF,TRBV28,TRBJ1-2,15,-,-
TGTGCCAGCAGTGAACGGCCCTACACAGATACGCAGTATTTT,CASSERPYTDTQYF,TRBV25-1,TRBJ2-3,14,-,-
TGCGCCAGCAGGACTAGCGGGGGTAATGAGCAGTTCTTC,CASRTSGGNEQFF,TRBV5-1,TRBJ2-1,13,many,TRBD2
TGTGCCATCAAACCAGGGTCCCTCCAACATGGCTACACCTTC,CAIKPGSLQHGYTF,TRBV10-3,TRBJ1-2,14,-,-
TGTGCCAGCAGTTTAACGCAGGGGAGCAATCAGCCCCAGCATTTT,CASSLTQGSNQPQHF,TRBV27,TRBJ1-5,15,-,-
TGCGCCAGCAGCCAAACGCGGTCCCCCAGTTACATTCAGTACTTC,CASSQTRSPSYIQYF,TRBV4-3,TRBJ2-4,15,-,-
TGTGCCAGCAGCCAAGGTTTAGGTAGCGGGGAGTTCCGGTTCTTC,CASSQGLGSGEFRFF,TRBV3-1,TRBJ2-1,15,-,TRBD2
TGTGCCAGCAGCATTTACACCGGGGAGCTGTTTTTT,CASSIYTGELFF,TRBV28,TRBJ2-2,12,-,-